This is a list of T cell receptor beta chains from one sample in a study of T cells in tuberculosis. TCRdb keeps only in-frame clones here, not all; method: immunoSEQ multiplex PCR. This sample has some 30,000 clones, with 85% to 95% found just once. The specimen sequenced was PBMCs. The receptors were sampled from a donor between 5 and 29 years old with latent tuberculosis or without tuberculosis infection. Some clones in this sample may be carry-over from other donors' samples. Both conserved end residues are trimmed from each CDR3. Each record gives: V gene, clone size, CDR3 protein. Clone size appears in some rows only: once, few, many, or a class for an expanded clone.

TRBV27 | once | ASSLLGRNEQF
TRBV13 | NA | ASSFRGSRTEAF
TRBV9 | NA | ASSQGAGLNYGYT
TRBV15 | NA | ARGAYPGQGGNNQPQH
TRBV6-1 | NA | ASSAGLAGEGTQY
TRBV13 | NA | ASSSALATSGGTNNYGYT
TRBV19 | NA | ASSYGQGGGELF
TRBV10-3 | once | AISDTGVVETQY
TRBV18 | NA | ASSPVGGNYGYT
TRBV10-3 | NA | AISEPAGNTEAF
TRBV6-5 | NA | ASSWGQGVISPLH
TRBV28 | NA | ASSLRTGLNGYT
TRBV10-1 | NA | ASSDQNTEAF
TRBV30 | NA | AWSVQGGVPEAF
TRBV10-3 | NA | AISSGTSGVYNEQF
TRBV6-5 | NA | ASSYGGVENSPLH
TRBV9 | NA | ASSEAGNYGYT
TRBV7-9 | NA | ASSLLGRGSSYEQY
TRBV2 | NA | ASSEGGSPYNEQF
TRBV7-9 | NA | ASSSPSGRAETQY
TRBV30 | NA | AWNQGANGYT
TRBV27 | once | ASSVAGDQPQH
TRBV2 | NA | ANRRGGNQETQY
TRBV7-2 | NA | ASSLDGGTYGYT
TRBV7-6 | NA | ASSLAGGNTDTQY
TRBV27 | once | ASSKDRGLYYGYT
TRBV6-5 | NA | ASSYSASGRYNEQF
TRBV7-9 | NA | ASSLASTNEKLF